These 9 T cell receptor beta chains share one sample of origin, sequenced in a study of blood T cells in healthy people across ages. Sample-barcoded 5' priming and a J-beta primer mix drove a second PCR of roughly 6 to 12 cycles. TCRdb reprocessed the 5' RACE reads with MiXCR, giving one entry per CDR3 protein. The table has 1.5 million or so distinct CDR3 sequences, approximately 42% seen once. Material for sequencing was blood. The receptors come from a woman aged 18 to 35 in good health.

This clonotype was detected a few times. The J gene is TRBJ2-5, the V gene TRBV7-8; D uncertain. CDR1 and CDR2 from the germline V gene are SGHVS and FQNEAQ. The V end was cut by 3 bases, the J end by 0 bases, with 5 bases between. CDR3 size: 13 residues. This CDR3 reads CASSLLHQETQYF. In DNA, the CDR3 is TGTGCCAGCAGCTTGCTGCACCAAGAGACCCAGTACTTC.

This chain connects TRBV3-1 to TRBJ1-5; TRBD1 aligns across 7 bases. J lost 12 bases, V lost 3 bases, and 8 bases had no gene match. This CDR3 has 13 residues. Germline loops: CDR1 LGHDT, CDR2 YNNKEL (reference sequence). CDR3 DNA sequence: TGTGCCAGCAGCCAGGTACAGGGGCCCCTCCAGCATTTT. It codes for CASSQVQGPLQHF.

This clonotype turned up a few times. The CDR3 sequence: CSVRATNAGNEQFF. The CDR3 region has the DNA TGCAGCGTTCGGGCGACCAACGCGGGCAATGAGCAGTTCTTC. V usage is TRBV29-1 and J usage is TRBJ2-1, with D perhaps TRBD2 (5 bases). Germline CDR1 is SQVTM and CDR2 is ANQGSEA. The V end was cut by 5 bases, the J end by 6 bases, with 17 bases between. The CDR3 totals 14 residues.

V gene TRBV5-6 combines with J gene TRBJ1-1; TRBD1 matches 9 bases. Germline V gene sequence: CDR1 SGHDT, CDR2 YYEEEE. Trimming took 5 bases from V and 4 from J; bases not matched to a gene: 12. The CDR3 runs to 16 residues. CDR3 amino acids: CASSSTGGRDGTEAFF. The CDR3 DNA sequence: TGTGCCAGCAGTTCAACAGGGGGCAGAGACGGCACTGAAGCTTTCTTT.

CDR3 nucleotide sequence: TGTGCCAGCAGCCAAGATCAGGCAGGGGAGGCCATTCAGTACTTC. This encodes CASSQDQAGEAIQYF. The chain joins TRBV3-1 to TRBJ2-4; D is possibly TRBD1 or TRBD2 (6 bases each). The length of the CDR3 is 15 residues. CDR1 is LGHDT, CDR2 YNNKEL, per germline (reference sequence). Deletions cut 0 bases from V and 9 bases from J, with 15 bases between.

The chain is built from TRBV5-4 and TRBJ2-3; 7 bases match TRBD2. V was clipped by 0 bases and J by 10 bases; unmatched bases: 5. Germline CDR1 reads SGHNT; CDR2 reads YYREEE (reference sequence). The CDR3 runs 13 residues. CDR3 bases: TGTGCCAGCAGCTTGGGGGGACTATTTCCGCAGTATTTT. Protein product: CASSLGGLFPQYF. Using reference TRBV5-4 and TRBJ2-3 for the parts outside the CDR3, the full variable domain is ETGVTQSPTHLIKTRGQQVTLRCSSQSGHNTVSWYQQALGQGPQFIFQYYREEENGRGNFPPRFSGLQFPNYSSELNVNALELDDSALYLCASSLGGLFPQYFGPGTRLTVL.

This clonotype came up a few times. The V gene is TRBV6-5, the J gene TRBJ1-2, with 7 nucleotides matching TRBD1. Losses at the gene ends were 6 bases for V and 7 bases for J; bases not matched to a gene: 17. Germline values: CDR1 MNHEY, CDR2 SVGAGI. This CDR3 is built from 16 residues. The CDR3 region has the DNA TGTGCCAGCAGAAGACAGGGAATCCGACTTTCGGGTGGCTACACCTTC. Protein: CASRRQGIRLSGGYTF.

The sample holds a few counts of this clonotype. The V gene is TRBV25-1, the J gene TRBJ2-5; no reliable D call. The V and J ends lost 4 bases and 5 bases respectively, with 20 bases between them. The CDR3 has 16 amino acids. Germline CDR1 MGHDK, CDR2 SYGVNS. As DNA, the CDR3 is TGTGCCAGCAGTGCGTCTCGTCATCGGTTCCTGGAGACCCAGTACTTC. Translated, it gives CASSASRHRFLETQYF. The full variable domain, completed using reference TRBV25-1 and TRBJ2-5, is EADIYQTPRYLVIGTGKKITLECSQTMGHDKMYWYQQDPGMELHLIHYSYGVNSTEKGDLSSESTVSRIRTEHFPLTLESARPSHTSQYLCASSASRHRFLETQYFGPGTRLLVL.

This clonotype was recorded only once. The CDR3 loop is CASSLHGTLNQPQHF. The DNA for the CDR3 is TGTGCCAGCAGCTTACATGGGACACTTAATCAGCCCCAGCATTTT. This chain connects TRBV7-8 to TRBJ1-5; D might be TRBD1 (6 bases). The CDR3 loop spans 15 amino acids. Germline-derived CDR1 and CDR2 are SGHVS and FQNEAQ. Trimming left V 2 bases short and J 4 bases short, with 12 bases between.